This T cell receptor (beta chain) was found in a study of vaccination and CD4 T cells after COVID-19. The wider study: The study collected post-vaccine samples a median about 71 days after dose two, with a range of 14 to 241. The cells were exposed to overlapping spike peptides originating from SARS-CoV-2, HCoV-NL63, HCoV-OC43 and HCoV-229E for stimulation. Researchers treated control cultures with a CEFX pool, an HIV-1 Nef pool, or no peptide.

Deletions cut 10 bases from V and 2 bases from J, with 22 bases between. The CDR3 has 16 amino acids. Germline CDR1 is LNHDA and CDR2 is SQIVND (reference sequence). Details on this clonotype: Its antigen is not identified.

Sample treatment: approximately nine-day PBMC culture with coronavirus spike peptide pools or control peptides (ViraFEST assay). PBMC cultures, at approximately 2 million cells per well, received 9.5 to 10 IU/ml IL-2 and about 9.3 ug/ml peptide pools. Oncomine TCR Beta short-read sequencing was applied to DNA from cultured CD4+ T cells. MiXCR was run by TCRdb on the PCR reads, yielding one entry per CDR3 protein. The table lists 15,000 to 20,000 distinct CDR3 sequences, about 61% of them singletons. The chain uses TRBV19 and TRBJ2-3, with D perhaps matching TRBD1 (6 bases). This receptor was taken from a human donor who had recovered from COVID-19. Input material: CD4+ T cells from blood, cultured in vitro. Here the CDR3 reads CATAGQFPTYTDTQYF. CDR3 DNA: TGTGCCACCGCAGGACAGTTTCCCACTTACACAGATACGCAGTATTTT.